This T cell receptor (beta chain) was observed in a study of CD8+ T cells in alopecia areata. Study-wide findings and caveats: While patients received tofacitinib, many expanded lesional clones remained present in scalp and blood.

RNA extraction and reverse transcription yielded cDNA as sequencing template. Assay used: immunoSEQ multiplex PCR; TCRdb lists only in-frame clones, some missing. The repertoire consists of about 200,000 clones, with less than 75% occurring once and the leading ten covering 1.6%. Germline V gene data show CDR1 as GTSNPN and CDR2 as SVGIG (reference sequence). The V and J ends lost 4 bases and 7 bases respectively, with 14 bases between them. This CDR3 is 14 amino acids long. Treatment defined: oral pan-JAK inhibitor, 5-10 mg twice daily. Specimens obtained from alopecia areata patients comprised lesional scalp punch biopsies and peripheral blood. As regards this clone: The antigen is undetermined.

This sequence joins TRBV30 and TRBJ1-6, with D possibly matching TRBD1 (6 bases). The receptor comes from a human donor with alopecia areata. The sample was CD4+ T cells sorted from blood, taken at week 4, from a patient treated with tofacitinib. For the CDR3, the DNA is TGTGCCTGGATCGCCGGACAGCGGAATTCACCCCTCCACTTT. Protein: CAWIAGQRNSPLHF.